This is a list of T cell receptor beta chains from one sample in a study of response to subunit inactivated influenza vaccine. TCRdb re-analysed the RT-PCR reads in MiXCR, keeping a single row per CDR3 protein. The repertoire includes approximately 250,000 distinct CDR3 sequences, about 12% of them detected once, and about 7.8% sits in the top ten. The sample was non-naive T cells sorted from PBMCs, taken around 15 days before vaccination. The origin of the receptors is a man aged 50-59 years who received an inactivated influenza vaccine. Both conserved end residues are part of each CDR3. Fields, in order: D gene, V gene, CDR3 length, clone size, J gene, CDR3 protein, CDR3 DNA. D genes are given only for firm matches. Only some rows state a clone size, as once, few, many or a class for expanded clones.

d_call: -
v_call: TRBV3-1
cdr3_length: 14
clone_size: few
j_call: TRBJ1-6
cdr3_aa: CASRRSSYNSPLHF
cdr3_nt: TGTGCCAGCAGACGGAGCTCCTATAATTCACCCCTCCACTTT

d_call: -
v_call: TRBV6-1
cdr3_length: 13
clone_size: -
j_call: TRBJ2-2
cdr3_aa: CASADTNTGELFF
cdr3_nt: TGTGCCAGCGCCGACACGAACACCGGGGAGCTGTTTTTT

d_call: TRBD2
v_call: TRBV7-7
cdr3_length: 17
clone_size: many
j_call: TRBJ2-5
cdr3_aa: CASSLGRLAGAQETQYF
cdr3_nt: TGTGCTAGCAGCTTAGGGAGACTAGCGGGGGCCCAAGAGACCCAGTACTTC

d_call: TRBD2
v_call: TRBV7-6
cdr3_length: 15
clone_size: -
j_call: TRBJ2-5
cdr3_aa: CASSLTASGQETQYF
cdr3_nt: TGTGCCAGCAGCTTAACCGCTAGCGGACAAGAGACCCAGTACTTC

d_call: TRBD1
v_call: TRBV5-4
cdr3_length: 17
clone_size: -
j_call: TRBJ2-6
cdr3_aa: CASSFGTGMLGANVLTF
cdr3_nt: TGTGCCAGCAGCTTCGGGACAGGGATGTTGGGGGCCAACGTCCTGACTTTC

d_call: -
v_call: TRBV5-4
cdr3_length: 14
clone_size: -
j_call: TRBJ2-7
cdr3_aa: CASSLGGEYHEQYF
cdr3_nt: TGTGCCAGCAGCTTGGGTGGGGAATACCACGAGCAGTACTTC

d_call: TRBD1
v_call: TRBV5-1
cdr3_length: 14
clone_size: -
j_call: TRBJ2-7
cdr3_aa: CASSLAQGAREQYF
cdr3_nt: TGCGCCAGCAGCTTGGCGCAGGGGGCGCGCGAGCAGTACTTC

d_call: -
v_call: TRBV3-1
cdr3_length: 14
clone_size: -
j_call: TRBJ2-6
cdr3_aa: CASSRLTGANVLTF
cdr3_nt: TGTGCCAGCAGCCGACTCACTGGGGCCAACGTCCTGACTTTC

d_call: TRBD2
v_call: TRBV20-1
cdr3_length: 15
clone_size: -
j_call: TRBJ2-1
cdr3_aa: CCAKSGTSALGEQFF
cdr3_nt: TGCTGTGCTAAATCCGGGACTAGCGCCTTAGGGGAGCAGTTCTTC

d_call: TRBD1
v_call: TRBV29-1
cdr3_length: 14
clone_size: medium-sized
j_call: TRBJ2-1
cdr3_aa: CSVRDRGWDNEQFF
cdr3_nt: TGCAGCGTTCGTGACAGGGGGTGGGACAATGAGCAGTTCTTC

d_call: -
v_call: TRBV30
cdr3_length: 12
clone_size: many
j_call: TRBJ2-1
cdr3_aa: CAWRGTAREQFF
cdr3_nt: TGTGCCTGGAGGGGGACTGCACGGGAGCAGTTCTTC

d_call: -
v_call: TRBV5-1
cdr3_length: 14
clone_size: many
j_call: TRBJ2-7
cdr3_aa: CASSFYGGSYEQYF
cdr3_nt: TGCGCCAGCAGCTTTTACGGGGGCTCCTACGAGCAGTACTTC

d_call: TRBD1
v_call: TRBV20-1
cdr3_length: 14
clone_size: -
j_call: TRBJ1-2
cdr3_aa: CSAQGQGINYGYTF
cdr3_nt: TGCAGTGCTCAAGGACAGGGGATTAACTATGGCTACACCTTC

d_call: TRBD1
v_call: TRBV20-1
cdr3_length: 16
clone_size: few
j_call: TRBJ1-2
cdr3_aa: CSARTGTGLPKDGYTF
cdr3_nt: TGCAGTGCTAGAACCGGGACAGGGTTACCTAAAGATGGCTACACCTTC

d_call: -
v_call: TRBV20-1
cdr3_length: 11
clone_size: many
j_call: TRBJ2-7
cdr3_aa: CSGGFDYEQYF
cdr3_nt: TGCAGTGGAGGCTTTGACTACGAGCAGTACTTC

d_call: -
v_call: TRBV5-1
cdr3_length: 13
clone_size: -
j_call: TRBJ2-1
cdr3_aa: CASSFGGNNEQFF
cdr3_nt: TGCGCCAGCAGCTTCGGGGGAAACAATGAGCAGTTCTTC

d_call: -
v_call: TRBV4-1
cdr3_length: 13
clone_size: many
j_call: TRBJ1-1
cdr3_aa: CASSHAGITEAFF
cdr3_nt: TGCGCCAGCAGCCACGCAGGGATTACTGAAGCTTTCTTT

d_call: TRBD2
v_call: TRBV20-1
cdr3_length: 13
clone_size: -
j_call: TRBJ2-1
cdr3_aa: CSASRGGYNEQFF
cdr3_nt: TGCAGTGCTAGTCGGGGGGGGTACAATGAGCAGTTCTTC

d_call: TRBD1
v_call: TRBV6-2/TRBV6-3
cdr3_length: 15
clone_size: few
j_call: TRBJ1-5
cdr3_aa: CASSPRDRGRQPQHF
cdr3_nt: TGTGCCAGCAGTCCCCGGGACAGGGGGCGACAGCCCCAGCATTTT

d_call: -
v_call: TRBV20-1
cdr3_length: 14
clone_size: -
j_call: TRBJ2-2
cdr3_aa: CSARDRAYTGELFF
cdr3_nt: TGCAGTGCTAGAGATAGAGCATACACCGGGGAGCTGTTTTTT

d_call: TRBD1
v_call: TRBV9
cdr3_length: 16
clone_size: many
j_call: TRBJ1-4
cdr3_aa: CASSAGARGRNEKLFF
cdr3_nt: TGTGCCAGCAGCGCCGGGGCCAGGGGGCGGAATGAAAAACTGTTTTTT

d_call: -
v_call: TRBV6-4
cdr3_length: 14
clone_size: few
j_call: TRBJ2-1
cdr3_aa: CASSEWGSYNEQFF
cdr3_nt: TGTGCCAGCAGTGAGTGGGGCTCCTACAATGAGCAGTTCTTC

d_call: -
v_call: TRBV7-9
cdr3_length: 14
clone_size: -
j_call: TRBJ1-4
cdr3_aa: CASTRAGTNEKLFF
cdr3_nt: TGTGCCAGCACCAGGGCCGGGACTAATGAAAAACTGTTTTTT

d_call: -
v_call: TRBV21-1
cdr3_length: 16
clone_size: few
j_call: TRBJ1-1
cdr3_aa: CASRGRTGGAGTEAFF
cdr3_nt: TGTGCCAGCAGGGGTCGAACAGGGGGCGCTGGGACTGAAGCTTTCTTT

d_call: TRBD1
v_call: TRBV5-5
cdr3_length: 16
clone_size: -
j_call: TRBJ2-1
cdr3_aa: CASSFAGGTGYNEQFF
cdr3_nt: TGTGCCAGCAGCTTTGCGGGCGGGACAGGATACAATGAGCAGTTCTTC

d_call: -
v_call: TRBV12-3/TRBV12-4
cdr3_length: 15
clone_size: -
j_call: TRBJ2-7
cdr3_aa: CASRLLGVRGSEQYF
cdr3_nt: TGTGCCAGCAGGCTGCTTGGGGTACGAGGCTCCGAGCAGTACTTC

d_call: -
v_call: TRBV3-1
cdr3_length: 13
clone_size: few
j_call: TRBJ1-1
cdr3_aa: CASTQSMNTEAFF
cdr3_nt: TGTGCCAGCACCCAGAGTATGAACACTGAAGCTTTCTTT

d_call: TRBD2
v_call: TRBV6-1
cdr3_length: 13
clone_size: few
j_call: TRBJ2-5
cdr3_aa: CASSEAPGGTQYF
cdr3_nt: TGTGCCAGCAGTGAAGCCCCGGGGGGGACCCAGTACTTC

d_call: -
v_call: TRBV11-2
cdr3_length: 16
clone_size: -
j_call: TRBJ1-5
cdr3_aa: CASSHLRTDESQPQHF
cdr3_nt: TGTGCCAGCAGTCATCTAAGGACAGATGAAAGTCAGCCCCAGCATTTT

d_call: -
v_call: TRBV25-1
cdr3_length: 17
clone_size: many
j_call: TRBJ2-3
cdr3_aa: CASSEWGGRISTDTQYF
cdr3_nt: TGTGCCAGCAGTGAATGGGGAGGACGAATTAGCACAGATACGCAGTATTTT

d_call: TRBD1
v_call: TRBV6-2/TRBV6-3
cdr3_length: 14
clone_size: -
j_call: TRBJ2-7
cdr3_aa: CASISGTGRNEQYF
cdr3_nt: TGTGCCAGCATTTCCGGGACAGGGAGAAACGAGCAGTACTTC

d_call: -
v_call: TRBV4-3
cdr3_length: 15
clone_size: -
j_call: TRBJ2-1
cdr3_aa: CASSQDGGDYNEQFF
cdr3_nt: TGCGCCAGCAGCCAAGATGGAGGGGATTACAATGAGCAGTTCTTC

d_call: -
v_call: TRBV12-3/TRBV12-4
cdr3_length: 16
clone_size: many
j_call: TRBJ1-4
cdr3_aa: CASSSGRTRGAEKLFF
cdr3_nt: TGTGCCAGCAGCTCGGGACGAACGCGCGGCGCGGAAAAACTGTTTTTT

d_call: -
v_call: TRBV27
cdr3_length: 13
clone_size: many
j_call: TRBJ2-7
cdr3_aa: CASSVSRVFEQYF
cdr3_nt: TGTGCCAGCAGTGTCAGCAGGGTTTTCGAGCAGTACTTC

d_call: -
v_call: TRBV7-2
cdr3_length: 15
clone_size: few
j_call: TRBJ1-6
cdr3_aa: CASSLVRQGNSPLHF
cdr3_nt: TGTGCCAGCAGCTTAGTGCGTCAGGGGAATTCACCCCTCCACTTT

d_call: TRBD2
v_call: TRBV30
cdr3_length: 14
clone_size: -
j_call: TRBJ2-7
cdr3_aa: CAWRPGRSSYEQYF
cdr3_nt: TGTGCCTGGAGGCCCGGGAGGAGCTCCTACGAGCAGTACTTC

d_call: -
v_call: TRBV6-5
cdr3_length: 14
clone_size: few
j_call: TRBJ1-6
cdr3_aa: CASSSYRDPSPLHF
cdr3_nt: TGTGCCAGCAGTTCGTACCGGGACCCTTCTCCCCTCCACTTT

d_call: -
v_call: TRBV18
cdr3_length: 16
clone_size: few
j_call: TRBJ2-2
cdr3_aa: CASSPFLGSNTGELFF
cdr3_nt: TGTGCCAGCTCACCGTTTCTCGGGAGTAACACCGGGGAGCTGTTTTTT

d_call: -
v_call: TRBV28
cdr3_length: 13
clone_size: many
j_call: TRBJ1-4
cdr3_aa: CASRTAVNEKLFF
cdr3_nt: TGTGCCAGCAGAACGGCGGTAAATGAAAAACTGTTTTTT

d_call: TRBD1
v_call: TRBV2
cdr3_length: 15
clone_size: -
j_call: TRBJ2-7
cdr3_aa: CASSERGQGSYEQYF
cdr3_nt: TGTGCCAGCAGTGAAAGGGGGCAAGGGTCCTACGAGCAGTACTTC

d_call: TRBD2
v_call: TRBV28
cdr3_length: 16
clone_size: -
j_call: TRBJ2-5
cdr3_aa: CASSLTGTRGLQTQYF
cdr3_nt: TGTGCCAGCAGTTTGACCGGGACTAGAGGCTTGCAGACCCAGTACTTC

d_call: TRBD2
v_call: TRBV7-6
cdr3_length: 15
clone_size: few
j_call: TRBJ2-7
cdr3_aa: CASSLGSGGPYEQYF
cdr3_nt: TGTGCCAGCAGCTTAGGATCGGGGGGTCCCTACGAGCAGTACTTC

d_call: TRBD1
v_call: TRBV6-2/TRBV6-3
cdr3_length: 11
clone_size: -
j_call: TRBJ2-7
cdr3_aa: CASSSRDSLRF
cdr3_nt: TGTGCCAGCAGTTCCCGGGACAGCCTCCGGTTT

d_call: -
v_call: TRBV5-5
cdr3_length: 16
clone_size: -
j_call: TRBJ2-7
cdr3_aa: CASSPGLGRTSYEQYF
cdr3_nt: TGTGCCAGCAGCCCAGGTCTGGGACGGACGTCCTACGAGCAGTACTTC

d_call: -
v_call: TRBV6-2/TRBV6-3
cdr3_length: 16
clone_size: few
j_call: TRBJ2-7
cdr3_aa: CASTPNPGPSSYEQYF
cdr3_nt: TGTGCCAGCACCCCCAATCCAGGGCCTTCATCCTACGAGCAGTACTTC

d_call: -
v_call: TRBV12-3/TRBV12-4
cdr3_length: 14
clone_size: few
j_call: TRBJ2-2
cdr3_aa: CASSSPPGTGELFF
cdr3_nt: TGTGCCAGCAGTTCCCCGCCGGGGACCGGGGAGCTGTTTTTT

d_call: TRBD1
v_call: TRBV5-6
cdr3_length: 14
clone_size: many
j_call: TRBJ1-5
cdr3_aa: CASNLNRGNQPQHF
cdr3_nt: TGTGCCAGCAACCTTAACAGGGGGAATCAGCCCCAGCATTTT

d_call: -
v_call: TRBV6-1
cdr3_length: 13
clone_size: -
j_call: TRBJ2-5
cdr3_aa: CASKKGGRETQYF
cdr3_nt: TGTGCCAGCAAAAAGGGGGGCCGAGAGACCCAGTACTTC

d_call: TRBD1
v_call: TRBV14
cdr3_length: 15
clone_size: few
j_call: TRBJ2-4
cdr3_aa: CASSQVHGTENIQYF
cdr3_nt: TGTGCCAGCAGCCAAGTCCACGGGACAGAAAACATTCAGTACTTC

d_call: TRBD2
v_call: TRBV5-1
cdr3_length: 15
clone_size: few
j_call: TRBJ2-1
cdr3_aa: CASRLTSDSYNEQFF
cdr3_nt: TGCGCCAGCAGACTAACTAGCGACTCCTACAATGAGCAGTTCTTC

d_call: -
v_call: TRBV11-2
cdr3_length: 15
clone_size: many
j_call: TRBJ1-5
cdr3_aa: CASSLGWGSNQPQHF
cdr3_nt: TGTGCCAGCAGCTTAGGCTGGGGTAGCAATCAGCCCCAGCATTTT

d_call: TRBD1
v_call: TRBV5-1
cdr3_length: 15
clone_size: -
j_call: TRBJ2-1
cdr3_aa: CASSPGQVDYNEQFF
cdr3_nt: TGCGCCAGCAGCCCGGGACAGGTTGACTACAATGAGCAGTTCTTC

d_call: -
v_call: TRBV10-3
cdr3_length: 13
clone_size: few
j_call: TRBJ2-5
cdr3_aa: CAISESWGETQYF
cdr3_nt: TGTGCCATCAGTGAGTCCTGGGGAGAGACCCAGTACTTC